These 30 T cell receptor beta chains were sequenced from one sample in a study of control samples from healthy donors and cancer patients. Sequenced by immunoSEQ multiplex PCR; TCRdb stores in-frame clones only, minus some. In the table there are 150,000 to 200,000 clones, about 87% of which are singletons. The material sequenced was blood. All receptors derive from a man aged 25 to 45 in good health.

The rearrangement links TRBV5-8 to TRBJ2-3; no clear D. From germline, CDR1 is SGHTS and CDR2 YDEGEE. Trimming stripped 4 bases from V and 3 bases from J, with 9 bases between. The CDR3 loop spans 13 amino acids. CDR3 DNA sequence: TGTGCCAGCAGCCTGGTAGGGACAGATACGCAGTATTTT. It specifies CASSLVGTDTQYF.

The chain employs TRBV7-3 and TRBJ2-5, with 9 positions matching TRBD2. This CDR3 has 17 amino acids. V lost 2 bases and J lost 0; bases outside the gene matches: 7. Germline CDR1 and CDR2: SGHTA and FQGTGA. The CDR3 sequence: CASSLSAGGPDQETQYF. In DNA, the CDR3 is TGTGCCAGCAGCTTATCTGCGGGGGGGCCTGACCAAGAGACCCAGTACTTC.

The chain employs TRBV6-5 and TRBJ2-7; tentative D call: TRBD1 (6 bases). V lost 5 bases to trimming and J lost 0 bases, with 11 bases between them. Germline V CDR1 and CDR2: MNHEY, SVGAGI. The CDR3 sequence is 14 residues long. CDR3 loop: CASSIPGHSYEQYF. The CDR3 nucleotides read TGTGCCAGCAGTATACCGGGACACTCCTACGAGCAGTACTTC.

This clone was detected only once. V is TRBV27 and J is TRBJ2-5; D perhaps matches TRBD2 (5 bases). The germline V and J ends were trimmed by 6 bases and 4 bases, with 18 bases remaining between them. The germline gives CDR1 MNHEY, CDR2 SMNVEV (reference sequence). CDR3 length: 15 amino acids. Here the CDR3 DNA reads TGTGCCAGCAGACTAGGGTCCCGACCCCGAGAGACCCAGTACTTC. As protein: CASRLGSRPRETQYF.

The chain has TRBV18 and TRBJ2-5, with D maybe TRBD1 (5 bases). Between the trimmed V and J ends, which lost 3 bases and 1 base, there was a span of 9 bases. The CDR3 length is 14 residues. Per the germline V gene, CDR1 is KGHSH and CDR2 is LQKENI. The CDR3 DNA follows: TGTGCCAGCTCACCGGGGCAGATCCAAGAGACCCAGTACTTC. Protein product: CASSPGQIQETQYF.

The chain carries TRBV7-8 and TRBJ2-1; 11 bases line up with TRBD2. Germline CDR1 and CDR2: SGHVS and FQNEAQ. J was trimmed by 4 bases and V by 5 bases; bases with no gene match: 4. The CDR3 consists of 15 residues. As DNA, the CDR3 is TGTGCCAGCAGCATGCTAGCGGGGGGATACAATGAGCAGTTCTTC. Translating gives CASSMLAGGYNEQFF.

The chain recombines TRBV6-1 with TRBJ1-2, with D possibly TRBD1 on 5 matching bases. Trimming cost V 2 bases and J 4 bases, with 14 bases left between them. In germline, CDR1 is MNHNS, CDR2 SASEGT. This CDR3 contains 15 residues. The CDR3 nucleotides are TGTGCCAGCAGTGAACCCTCGGGTGGGACCTATGGCTACACCTTC. Its translation is CASSEPSGGTYGYTF.

The chain carries TRBV28 and TRBJ2-7; TRBD1 matches at 7 bases. V dropped 2 bases and J dropped 3; count of bases not matched to a gene: 7. This CDR3 spans 15 amino acids. Germline V gives CDR1 MDHEN, CDR2 SYDVKM. CDR3 in amino acids: CASSLRSGTVYEQYF. Written as DNA, the CDR3 is TGTGCCAGCAGTTTAAGGTCCGGGACAGTCTACGAGCAGTACTTC.

This clone appeared once. The chain recombines TRBV25-1 with TRBJ1-3, with TRBD1 matching 7 bases. The length of the CDR3 is 13 residues. Germline-derived CDR1 and CDR2 are MGHDK and SYGVNS. Trimming cost V 10 bases and J 1 base; bases outside gene matches: 4. The CDR3 nucleotides are TGTGCCAACCCGACAGGGTCTGGAAACACCATATATTTT. Encoded protein: CANPTGSGNTIYF.

The chain carries TRBV7-2 and TRBJ2-7, with TRBD1 matching over 8 bases. This CDR3 is 12 amino acids long. The junction had 1 base not matched to a gene; V was cut back by 5 bases and J by 4 bases. Germline-derived CDR1 and CDR2 are SGHTA and FQGNSA. CDR3 in DNA: TGTGCCAGCAGCGGGACAGGTTACGAGCAGTACTTC. This gives the protein CASSGTGYEQYF.

The sample holds many counts of this clone. The genes are TRBV3-1 (or the pseudogene TRBV3-2) and TRBJ1-2, with D possibly being TRBD1 (6 bases). The CDR3 loop spans 15 amino acids. Germline lookup yields CDR1 LGHDT and CDR2 YNNKEL (reference sequence). V was clipped by 6 bases and J by 4 bases, with 18 bases between them. CDR3 sequence reads: CASSPSLQGSYGYTF. As DNA, the CDR3 is TGTGCCAGCAGTCCTTCCCTTCAGGGGAGCTATGGCTACACCTTC.

The chain links TRBV27 to TRBJ2-2; possibly TRBD1 or TRBD2 for D (5 bases each). The germline gives CDR1 MNHEY, CDR2 SMNVEV (reference sequence). The germline V and J ends were trimmed by 5 bases and 5 bases, with 15 bases remaining between them. The CDR3 consists of 15 residues. The CDR3 here is CASSPGTTGTGELFF. DNA for the CDR3: TGTGCCAGCAGTCCCGGGACCACGGGAACCGGGGAGCTGTTTTTT.

The rearrangement links TRBV30 to TRBJ2-3, with 7 positions matching TRBD2. The CDR3 has 13 residues. Germline CDR1 is GTSNPN and CDR2 is SVGIG (reference sequence). The V segment lost 5 bases and the J segment 2 bases; nucleotides outside the gene matches: 4. The DNA of the CDR3 is TGTGCCTGGGCTAGCGGTCCCACAGATACGCAGTATTTT. This codes for CAWASGPTDTQYF.

This sequence joins TRBV29-1 and TRBJ2-3, with TRBD1 identical over 7 bases. V trimming: 2 bases; J trimming: 2 bases; junction bases outside the gene matches: 4. The CDR3 extends over 14 amino acids. CDR1 SQVTM and CDR2 ANQGSEA come from the germline V gene. The CDR3 loop reads CSVERGQNTDTQYF. DNA for the CDR3: TGCAGCGTTGAACGGGGACAGAACACAGATACGCAGTATTTT.

The chain carries TRBV18 and TRBJ1-1; D is ambiguous. The ends were cut back, 4 bases at V and 4 bases at J, with 16 bases in the middle. This CDR3 comprises 15 residues. Germline values: CDR1 KGHSH, CDR2 LQKENI. This chain's CDR3 is CASSLHSVRSTEAFF. The DNA for the CDR3 is TGTGCCAGCTCACTCCACAGCGTACGCAGCACTGAAGCTTTCTTT.

The chain has TRBV10-3 and TRBJ1-5; D uncertain. The CDR3 is 14 residues long. In germline, CDR1 is ENHRY, CDR2 SYGVKD. V gave up 0 bases and J gave up 7 bases, with 10 bases separating them. The CDR3 nucleotides are TGTGCCATCAGTGAGTCGGGGTACACGCAGCCCCAGCATTTT. Its translation is CAISESGYTQPQHF.

The chain recombines TRBV27 with TRBJ1-1; D is unresolved. V was shortened by 5 bases and J by 3 bases, with 13 bases between the two germline ends. Germline V gives CDR1 MNHEY, CDR2 SMNVEV (reference sequence). The CDR3 spans 14 residues. CDR3 protein: CASSPEVDDTEAFF. The DNA of the CDR3 is TGTGCCAGCAGTCCGGAGGTGGATGACACTGAAGCTTTCTTT.

The rearrangement joins TRBV7-3 to TRBJ2-1; 7 bases match TRBD2. J was trimmed by 3 bases and V by 2 bases; bases with no gene match: 7. The CDR3 extends over 16 amino acids. Germline-derived CDR1 and CDR2 are SGHTA and FQGTGA. CDR3 protein: CASSLGGGRDYNEQFF. For the CDR3, the DNA is TGTGCCAGCAGCTTAGGTGGCGGGAGAGACTACAATGAGCAGTTCTTC.

J is TRBJ2-6 and V is TRBV11-2; D tentatively fits TRBD1 or TRBD2 (5 bases each). Germline CDR1 reads SGHAT; CDR2 reads FQNNGV. This CDR3 spans 16 amino acids. Trimming left V 5 bases short and J 2 bases short, with 13 bases between. CDR3 sequence (DNA): TGTGCCAGCAGCCCCACGTGGGGACCTGGGGCCAACGTCCTGACTTTC. The encoded protein is CASSPTWGPGANVLTF.

The rearrangement uses TRBV4-2 and TRBJ2-3; D is unresolved. CDR3 length: 12 residues. With 0 bases removed from V and 5 bases from J, the gap between germline ends came to 3 bases. The germline CDR1 and CDR2 sequences are LGHNA and YNFKEQ. The CDR3 region is CASSQDVDTQYF. DNA for the CDR3: TGTGCCAGCAGCCAAGATGTAGATACGCAGTATTTT.

The V gene is TRBV7-3, the J gene TRBJ1-2, with TRBD1 matching 9 bases. Germline CDR1 reads SGHTA; CDR2 reads FQGTGA. Unmatched junction bases numbered 7, after V lost 1 base and J lost 7 bases. This CDR3 has 15 residues. CDR3 DNA: TGTGCCAGCAGCTTAAGTACAACAGGGGGCGGTGGCTACACCTTC. This sequence encodes CASSLSTTGGGGYTF.

J is TRBJ1-5 and V is TRBV19, with D possibly TRBD1 on 5 matching bases. The CDR3 contains 15 residues. V was trimmed by 7 bases and J by 0 bases, leaving 13 bases between them. Germline V gene sequence: CDR1 LNHDA, CDR2 SQIVND (reference sequence). Here the CDR3 reads CASTFPGGSNQPQHF. The CDR3 DNA reads as TGTGCCAGTACCTTCCCGGGGGGTAGCAATCAGCCCCAGCATTTT.

This clone has just a few counts. The chain is built from TRBV6-1 and TRBJ1-3, with D unresolved. This CDR3 is 16 amino acids long. V lost 2 bases and J 2 bases, leaving 13 bases between the germline ends. Per the germline V gene, CDR1 is MNHNS and CDR2 is SASEGT. The CDR3 is CASSETLLPPGNTIYF. Written as DNA, the CDR3 is TGTGCCAGCAGTGAAACACTCCTTCCCCCTGGAAACACCATATATTTT.

The chain recombines TRBV5-1 with TRBJ1-1; 11 nucleotides agree with TRBD1. CDR3 size: 14 residues. J lost 6 bases, V lost 4 bases, and 5 bases had no gene match. CDR1 and CDR2 (germline): SGHRS, YFSETQ. DNA for the CDR3: TGCGCCAGCAGCCCCGGGACAGGGGGACCTGAAGCTTTCTTT. It is translated as CASSPGTGGPEAFF. Based on the CDR3 plus reference TRBV5-1 and TRBJ1-1, the full variable domain is KAGVTQTPRYLIKTRGQQVTLSCSPISGHRSVSWYQQTPGQGLQFLFEYFSETQRNKGNFPGRFSGRQFSNSRSEMNVSTLELGDSALYLCASSPGTGGPEAFFGQGTRLTVV.

The chain is built from TRBV7-9 and TRBJ1-1; the D is unclear. CDR3 length equals 13 residues. Trimming took 6 bases from V and 1 from J, leaving 9 bases between them. The V gene's germline CDR1 is SEHNR and CDR2 FQNEAQ (reference sequence). The CDR3 sequence: CASSYNRNTEAFF. CDR3 DNA: TGTGCCAGCAGTTACAACAGGAACACTGAAGCTTTCTTT. Full variable domain (rest looked up from reference TRBV7-9 and TRBJ1-1): DTGVSQNPRHKITKRGQNVTFRCDPISEHNRLYWYRQTLGQGPEFLTYFQNEAQLEKSRLLSDRFSAERPKGSFSTLEIQRTEQGDSAMYLCASSYNRNTEAFFGQGTRLTVV.

The chain joins TRBV2 to TRBJ2-1, with D perhaps assigned TRBD1 or TRBD2 (5 bases each). The V end was cut by 4 bases, the J end by 8 bases, with 30 bases between. The CDR3 contains 19 residues. In germline, CDR1 is SNHLY, CDR2 FYNNEI. The DNA for the CDR3 is TGTGCCAGCAGTGGGGGACCCTTTCCTCGGGCGGATCATACGTATGAGCAGTTCTTC. Protein sequence: CASSGGPFPRADHTYEQFF.

The chain has TRBV7-6 and TRBJ2-2, with D hard to call. Trimming shortened V by 2 bases and J by 6 bases, and 7 bases separated the two germline ends. The CDR3 totals 13 residues. Germline-derived CDR1 and CDR2 are SGHVS and FNYEAQ. CDR3 sequence: CASSLSAAGELFF. CDR3 DNA: TGTGCCAGCAGCTTATCCGCGGCCGGGGAGCTGTTTTTT.

This sequence joins TRBV7-9 and TRBJ1-5; D unresolved. The ends were cut back, 3 bases at V and 5 bases at J, with 5 bases in the middle. CDR1 and CDR2 (germline): SEHNR, FQNEAQ (reference sequence). The CDR3 runs to 12 residues. Written as DNA, the CDR3 is TGTGCCAGCAGCTTCATAGATCAGCCCCAGCATTTT. This translates into CASSFIDQPQHF. Supplemented by reference TRBV7-9 and TRBJ1-5, the full variable domain reads DTGVSQNPRHKITKRGQNVTFRCDPISEHNRLYWYRQTLGQGPEFLTYFQNEAQLEKSRLLSDRFSAERPKGSFSTLEIQRTEQGDSAMYLCASSFIDQPQHFGDGTRLSIL.

The chain combines TRBV5-1 with TRBJ2-1; a possible D gene is TRBD2 (6 bases). V lost 2 bases and J 0 bases, leaving 15 bases between the germline ends. This CDR3 has 17 residues. Germline V gene sequence: CDR1 SGHRS, CDR2 YFSETQ. As DNA, the CDR3 is TGCGCCAGCAGCTTCACTTCGCGGGGAAGCTCCTACAATGAGCAGTTCTTC. Translating gives CASSFTSRGSSYNEQFF.

This clone was counted a few times. This chain connects TRBV27 to TRBJ2-7; no reliable D call. Trimming took 2 bases from V and 4 from J, leaving 12 bases between them. The germline V gene has CDR1 MNHEY and CDR2 SMNVEV (reference sequence). This CDR3 comprises 14 residues. The CDR3 loop is CASSLVAGPYEQYF. For the CDR3, the DNA is TGTGCCAGCAGTTTAGTAGCAGGACCTTACGAGCAGTACTTC.